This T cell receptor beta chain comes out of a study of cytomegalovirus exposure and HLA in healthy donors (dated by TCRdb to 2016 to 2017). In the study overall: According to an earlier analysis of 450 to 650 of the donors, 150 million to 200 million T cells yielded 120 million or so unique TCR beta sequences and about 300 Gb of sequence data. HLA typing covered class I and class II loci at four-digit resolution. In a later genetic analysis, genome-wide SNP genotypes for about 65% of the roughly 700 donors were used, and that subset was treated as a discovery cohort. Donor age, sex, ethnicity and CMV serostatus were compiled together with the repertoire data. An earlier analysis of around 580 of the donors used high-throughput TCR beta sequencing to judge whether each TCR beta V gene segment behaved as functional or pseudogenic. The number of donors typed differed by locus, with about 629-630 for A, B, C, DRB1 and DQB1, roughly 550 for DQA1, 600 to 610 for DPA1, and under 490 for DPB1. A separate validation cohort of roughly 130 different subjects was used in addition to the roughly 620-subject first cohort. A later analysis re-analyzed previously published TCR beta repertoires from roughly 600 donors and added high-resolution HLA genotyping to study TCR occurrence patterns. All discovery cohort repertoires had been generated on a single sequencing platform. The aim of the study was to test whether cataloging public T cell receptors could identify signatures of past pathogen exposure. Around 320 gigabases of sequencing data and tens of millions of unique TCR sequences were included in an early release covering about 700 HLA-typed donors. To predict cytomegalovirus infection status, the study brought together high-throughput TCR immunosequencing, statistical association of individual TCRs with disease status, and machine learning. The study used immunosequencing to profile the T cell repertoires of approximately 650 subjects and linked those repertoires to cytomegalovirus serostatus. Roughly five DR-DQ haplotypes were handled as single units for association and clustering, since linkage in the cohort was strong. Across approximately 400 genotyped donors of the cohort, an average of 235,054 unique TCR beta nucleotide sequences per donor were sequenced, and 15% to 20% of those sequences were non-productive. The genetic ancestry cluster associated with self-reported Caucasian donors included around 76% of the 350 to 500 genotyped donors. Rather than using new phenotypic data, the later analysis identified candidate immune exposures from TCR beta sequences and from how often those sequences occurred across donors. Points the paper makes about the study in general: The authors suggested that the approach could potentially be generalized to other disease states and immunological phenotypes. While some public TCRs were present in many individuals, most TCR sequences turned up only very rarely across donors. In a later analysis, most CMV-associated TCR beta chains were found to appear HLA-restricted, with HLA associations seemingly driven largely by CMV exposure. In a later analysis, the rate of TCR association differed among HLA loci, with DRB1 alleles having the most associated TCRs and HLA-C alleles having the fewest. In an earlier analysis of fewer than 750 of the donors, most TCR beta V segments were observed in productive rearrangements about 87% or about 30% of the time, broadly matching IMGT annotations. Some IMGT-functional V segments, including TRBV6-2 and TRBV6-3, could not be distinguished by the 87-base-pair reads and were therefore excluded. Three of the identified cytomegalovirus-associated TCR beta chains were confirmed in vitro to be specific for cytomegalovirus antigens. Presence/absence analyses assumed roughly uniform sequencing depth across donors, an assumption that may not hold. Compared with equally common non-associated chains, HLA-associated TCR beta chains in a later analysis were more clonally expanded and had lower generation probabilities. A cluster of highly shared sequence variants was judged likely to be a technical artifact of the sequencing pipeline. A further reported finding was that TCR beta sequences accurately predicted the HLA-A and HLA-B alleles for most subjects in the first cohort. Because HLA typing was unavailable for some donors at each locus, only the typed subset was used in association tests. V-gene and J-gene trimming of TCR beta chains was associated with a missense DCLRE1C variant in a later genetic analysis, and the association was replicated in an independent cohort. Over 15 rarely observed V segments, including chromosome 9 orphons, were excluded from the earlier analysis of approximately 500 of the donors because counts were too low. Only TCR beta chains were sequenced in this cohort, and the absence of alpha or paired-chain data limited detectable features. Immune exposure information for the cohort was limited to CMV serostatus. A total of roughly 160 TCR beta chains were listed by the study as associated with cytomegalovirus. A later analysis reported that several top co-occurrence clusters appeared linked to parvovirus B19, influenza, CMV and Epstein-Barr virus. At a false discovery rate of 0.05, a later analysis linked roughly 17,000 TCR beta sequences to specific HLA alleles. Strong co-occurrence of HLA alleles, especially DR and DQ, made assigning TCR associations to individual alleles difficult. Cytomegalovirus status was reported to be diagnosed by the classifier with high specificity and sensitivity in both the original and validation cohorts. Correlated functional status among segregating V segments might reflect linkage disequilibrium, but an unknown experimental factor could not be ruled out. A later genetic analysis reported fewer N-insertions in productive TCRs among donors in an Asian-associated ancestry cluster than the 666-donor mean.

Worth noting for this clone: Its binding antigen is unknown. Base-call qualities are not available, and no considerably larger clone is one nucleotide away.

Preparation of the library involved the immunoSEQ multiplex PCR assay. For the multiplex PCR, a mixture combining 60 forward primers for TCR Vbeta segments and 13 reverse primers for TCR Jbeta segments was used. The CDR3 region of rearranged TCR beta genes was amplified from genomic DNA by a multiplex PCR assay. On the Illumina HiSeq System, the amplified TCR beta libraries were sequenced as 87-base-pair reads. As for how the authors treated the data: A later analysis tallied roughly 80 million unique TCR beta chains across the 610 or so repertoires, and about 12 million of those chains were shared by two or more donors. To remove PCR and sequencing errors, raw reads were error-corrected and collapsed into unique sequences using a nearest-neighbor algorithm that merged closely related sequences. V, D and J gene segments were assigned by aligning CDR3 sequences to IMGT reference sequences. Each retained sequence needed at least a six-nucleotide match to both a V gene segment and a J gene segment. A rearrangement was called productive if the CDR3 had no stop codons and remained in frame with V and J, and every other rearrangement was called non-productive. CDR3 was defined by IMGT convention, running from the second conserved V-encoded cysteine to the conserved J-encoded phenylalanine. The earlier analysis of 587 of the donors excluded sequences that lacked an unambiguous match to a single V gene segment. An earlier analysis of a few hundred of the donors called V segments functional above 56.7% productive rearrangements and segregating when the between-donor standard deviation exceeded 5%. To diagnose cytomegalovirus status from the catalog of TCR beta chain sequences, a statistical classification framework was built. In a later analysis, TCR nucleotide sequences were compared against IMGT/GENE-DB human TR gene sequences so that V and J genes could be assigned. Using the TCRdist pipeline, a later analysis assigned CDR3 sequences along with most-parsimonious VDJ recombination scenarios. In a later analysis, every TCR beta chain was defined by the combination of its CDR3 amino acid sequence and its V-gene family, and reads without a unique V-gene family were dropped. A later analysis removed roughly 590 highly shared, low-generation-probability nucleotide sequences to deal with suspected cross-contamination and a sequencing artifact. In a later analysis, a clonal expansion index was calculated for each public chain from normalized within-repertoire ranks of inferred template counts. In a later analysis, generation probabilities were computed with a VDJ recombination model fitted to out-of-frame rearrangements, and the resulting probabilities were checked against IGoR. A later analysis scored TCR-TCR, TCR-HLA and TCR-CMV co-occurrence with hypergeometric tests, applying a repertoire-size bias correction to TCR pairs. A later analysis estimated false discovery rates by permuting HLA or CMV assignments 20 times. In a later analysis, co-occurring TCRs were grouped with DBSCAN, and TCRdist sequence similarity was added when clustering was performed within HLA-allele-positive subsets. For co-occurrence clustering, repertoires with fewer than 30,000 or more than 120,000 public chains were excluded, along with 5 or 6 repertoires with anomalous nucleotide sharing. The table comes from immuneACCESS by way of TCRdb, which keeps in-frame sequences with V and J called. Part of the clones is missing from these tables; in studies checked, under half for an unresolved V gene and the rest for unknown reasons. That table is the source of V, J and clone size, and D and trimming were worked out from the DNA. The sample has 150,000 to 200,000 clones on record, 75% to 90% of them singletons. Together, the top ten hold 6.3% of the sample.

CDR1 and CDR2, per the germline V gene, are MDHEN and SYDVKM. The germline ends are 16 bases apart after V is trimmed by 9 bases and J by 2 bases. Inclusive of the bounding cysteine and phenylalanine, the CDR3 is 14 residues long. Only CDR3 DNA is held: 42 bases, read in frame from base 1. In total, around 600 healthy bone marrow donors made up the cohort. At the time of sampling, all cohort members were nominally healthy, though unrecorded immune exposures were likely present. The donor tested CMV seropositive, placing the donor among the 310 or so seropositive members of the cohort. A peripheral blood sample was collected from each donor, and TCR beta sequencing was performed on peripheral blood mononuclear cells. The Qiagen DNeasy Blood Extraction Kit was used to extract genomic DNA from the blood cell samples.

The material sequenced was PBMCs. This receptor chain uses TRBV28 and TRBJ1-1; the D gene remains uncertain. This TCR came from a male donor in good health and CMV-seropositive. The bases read TGTGCCAGTCAACGATCGGGAGGAAACACTGAAGCTTTCTTT. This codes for CASQRSGGNTEAFF.